A single sample gave rise to the 27 T cell receptor beta chains below, sequenced in a study of T cells after yellow fever vaccination. TCRdb itself ran the 5' RACE reads through MiXCR, one entry per CDR3 protein. The data contain about 260,000 distinct CDR3 sequences, 10% to 15% of them singletons. The sequenced sample was CD4+ T cells sorted from PBMCs, obtained 45 days after the yellow fever booster vaccination. These TCRs come from a man aged 25-40 years who received the YFV17D yellow fever vaccine.

This clonotype was counted between two and nine times. The chain employs TRBV21-1 and TRBJ2-1; TRBD2 is taken as the D call from the table, unchecked against the DNA. TRBV21-1 is a pseudogene. This CDR3 has 20 residues. The CDR3 DNA sequence: TGTGCCAGCAGCAAAGCGGGACTAGCGGGAGGGAGGGTCGCGGACAATGAGCAGTTCTTC. Translating gives CASSKAGLAGGRVADNEQFF.

This clonotype was counted a few times. The rearrangement uses TRBV4-3 and TRBJ2-7; TRBD1 matches 11 bases. CDR3 length equals 16 residues. With 3 bases clipped from V and 4 bases from J, the junction kept 8 bases outside the gene matches. Germline-derived CDR1 and CDR2 are LGHNA and YSLEER. This CDR3 reads CASSHYYGTGGYEQYF. In DNA form, the CDR3 reads TGCGCCAGCAGCCACTACTACGGGACAGGGGGGTACGAGCAGTACTTC.

The chain's CDR3 is CASSQGRRLAGQETQYF. The DNA for the CDR3 is TGTGCCAGCAGCCAAGGCCGGAGACTAGCGGGCCAAGAGACCCAGTACTTC. The chain is built from TRBV3-1 and TRBJ2-5; 10 bases are shared with TRBD2. The CDR3 runs 17 residues. Per germline, CDR1 LGHDT and CDR2 YNNKEL (reference sequence). With 1 base clipped from V and 1 base from J, the junction kept 6 bases outside the gene matches.

This clonotype occurred a few times. The chain has TRBV7-7 and TRBJ2-3; D perhaps matches TRBD2 (5 bases). Germline V gives CDR1 SSHAT, CDR2 FNYEAQ (reference sequence). V was cut by 0 bases and J by 4 bases, with 5 bases left in between. CDR3 length: 13 amino acids. CDR3 bases: TGTGCCAGCAGCTTAGCGGAGGCAGATACGCAGTATTTT. This encodes CASSLAEADTQYF.

This chain joins TRBV20-1 and TRBJ2-6, with TRBD1 as a possible D gene (5 bases). CDR3 length: 14 amino acids. Germline V gene lookup returns CDR1 DFQATT and CDR2 SNEGSKA (reference sequence). Trimming left V 5 bases short and J 2 bases short, with 10 bases between. This CDR3 is CSASGFPGANVLTF. The CDR3 coding sequence is TGCAGTGCTTCAGGGTTCCCTGGGGCCAACGTCCTGACTTTC.

The gene calls are TRBV5-5 and TRBJ1-6, with D tentatively TRBD1 (5 bases). CDR3 length: 14 residues. CDR1 and CDR2 (germline): SGHKS, YYEKEE (reference sequence). Trimming cost V 4 bases and J 7 bases, with 12 bases left between them. CDR3 sequence reads: CASSAGGVNSPLHF. DNA for the CDR3: TGTGCCAGCAGCGCCGGGGGAGTGAATTCACCCCTCCACTTT.

This clonotype was observed a few times. The chain combines TRBV7-2 with TRBJ2-3; D call uncertain. Trimming left V 5 bases short and J 4 bases short, with 7 bases between. This CDR3 spans 12 amino acids. The germline V gene encodes CDR1 SGHTA and CDR2 FQGNSA. The CDR3 DNA sequence: TGTGCCAGCAGCCCCAGGTCAGATACGCAGTATTTT. Protein sequence: CASSPRSDTQYF.

The chain links TRBV5-1 to TRBJ2-5; TRBD1 might be the D (5 bases). The CDR3 runs to 14 residues. Looked up from germline, CDR1 is SGHRS and CDR2 is YFSETQ. Trimming took 8 bases from V and 1 from J, leaving 15 bases between them. The CDR3 nucleotides read TGCGCCAGTTCTATTCAGGGCACCCAAGAGACCCAGTACTTC. Amino acids: CASSIQGTQETQYF.

This clonotype showed up just a few times. The chain joins TRBV18 to TRBJ2-3; D uncertain. This CDR3 has 16 amino acids. The germline V gene encodes CDR1 KGHSH and CDR2 LQKENI. Trimming took off 2 bases at V and 2 bases at J, with 14 bases between the two ends. The CDR3 region is CASSPVGFYDTDTQYF. CDR3 DNA sequence: TGTGCCAGCTCACCAGTAGGATTCTACGACACAGATACGCAGTATTTT.

This clonotype was seen a few times. The rearrangement links TRBV5-1 to TRBJ2-1, with a tentative D call TRBD1 (6 bases). The CDR3 consists of 17 residues. V lost 3 bases and J 3 bases, leaving 19 bases between the germline ends. CDR1 SGHRS and CDR2 YFSETQ come from the germline V gene. The CDR3, as DNA: TGCGCCAGCAGCTATGATGTAGGGGGTTCGGTCTACAATGAGCAGTTCTTC. This gives the protein CASSYDVGGSVYNEQFF.

The chain recombines TRBV5-1 with TRBJ2-4, with D tentatively TRBD1 (6 bases). Germline V CDR1 and CDR2: SGHRS, YFSETQ. Trimming stripped 4 bases from V and 6 bases from J, with 17 bases between. This CDR3 comprises 15 residues. This CDR3 is CASSQGQQTINIQYF. The CDR3 bases are TGCGCCAGCAGCCAAGGACAGCAGACTATAAACATTCAGTACTTC.

This clonotype was seen a handful of times. V and J are TRBV11-2 and TRBJ1-1; tentative D call: TRBD1 (6 bases). This CDR3 has 19 amino acids. The V and J ends lost 3 bases and 0 bases respectively, with 23 bases between them. CDR1 and CDR2 (germline): SGHAT, FQNNGV. The CDR3 region has the DNA TGTGCCAGCAGCTTTAGGGATTTATGGGGCAGGGGTTTGAACACTGAAGCTTTCTTT. Its translation: CASSFRDLWGRGLNTEAFF.

This rearrangement joins TRBV11-1 to TRBJ2-2; D unclear. The CDR3 is 18 amino acids. Germline V gives CDR1 SGHAT, CDR2 FQDESV (reference sequence). With 0 bases removed from V and 1 base from J, the gap between germline ends came to 15 bases. CDR3 DNA: TGTGCCAGCAGCTTAGCGAGTAATTGGCGGATGAACACCGGGGAGCTGTTTTTT. Its protein product is CASSLASNWRMNTGELFF.

The chain recombines TRBV10-3 with TRBJ1-5; D remains unclear. CDR3 length: 15 residues. Trimming pared 0 bases from V and 3 bases from J, leaving 9 bases between. Per germline, CDR1 ENHRY and CDR2 SYGVKD. The CDR3, as DNA: TGTGCCATCAGTGAGTCGGGCAAGAACAATCAGCCCCAGCATTTT. Residues: CAISESGKNNQPQHF.

The chain is built from TRBV20-1 and TRBJ2-7; 10 nucleotides align to TRBD2. This CDR3 is 17 amino acids long. The V gene end was trimmed by 3 bases and the J gene end by 6 bases; junction bases not matched to a gene: 17. Germline CDR1 and CDR2: DFQATT and SNEGSKA (reference sequence). The DNA of the CDR3 is TGCAGTGCTAGTCCCCGTCGAGCGGGAGGGGCGGGAGTCGAGCAGTACTTC. It encodes CSASPRRAGGAGVEQYF.

This clonotype was seen repeatedly, ten times or more. This rearrangement joins TRBV12-3 or TRBV12-4 to TRBJ2-2, with D tentatively TRBD2 (5 bases). V lost 6 bases, J lost 6 bases, and 8 bases lay in between. The CDR3 consists of 12 residues. CDR3 sequence: CASRRESGELFF. The CDR3 bases are TGTGCCAGCAGAAGGGAGTCCGGGGAGCTGTTTTTT.

J is TRBJ2-7 and V is TRBV12-3 or TRBV12-4; maybe TRBD2 (5 bases). Deletions cut 3 bases from V and 2 bases from J, with 20 bases between. CDR3 length: 17 residues. The CDR3 protein is CASSFKRLGDPPYEQYF. In DNA form, the CDR3 reads TGTGCCAGCAGTTTCAAACGACTGGGAGATCCGCCCTACGAGCAGTACTTC.

In its sample, this clonotype was seen a few times. The chain employs TRBV20-1 and TRBJ2-1; 11 bases match TRBD2. The germline CDR1 and CDR2 sequences are DFQATT and SNEGSKA (reference sequence). The length of the CDR3 is 13 residues. CDR3 in DNA: TGCAGCGTCCTTAGCGGGAGGGCAGATGAGCAGTTCTTC. Translation gives CSVLSGRADEQFF.

In its sample, this clonotype was seen a few times. The chain is built from TRBV20-1 and TRBJ1-5; a weak D match, TRBD1 (6 bases). The CDR3 runs to 17 residues. Germline CDR1 and CDR2: DFQATT and SNEGSKA (reference sequence). V was pared by 3 bases and J by 2 bases, with 20 bases between. The DNA of the CDR3 is TGCAGTGCTAGGATGACAGGACTCCATACTGGCAATCAGCCCCAGCATTTT. Amino acid sequence: CSARMTGLHTGNQPQHF.

This chain joins TRBV7-2 and TRBJ2-3, with 11 bases lining up with TRBD1. Germline CDR1 is SGHTA and CDR2 is FQGNSA. After removal of 5 bases from V and 4 bases from J, the junction contained 11 bases not matched to a gene. The CDR3 is 17 amino acids. The CDR3 loop is CASSLDRGHQTPDTQYF. The CDR3, as DNA: TGTGCCAGCAGCCTGGACAGGGGGCATCAAACCCCAGATACGCAGTATTTT. Filled out from reference TRBV7-2 and TRBJ2-3, the complete variable domain reads GAGVSQSPSNKVTEKGKDVELRCDPISGHTALYWYRQSLGQGLEFLIYFQGNSAPDKSGLPSDRFSAERTGGSVSTLTIQRTQQEDSAVYLCASSLDRGHQTPDTQYFGPGTRLTVL.

The J gene is TRBJ2-7, the V gene TRBV11-2; D is perhaps TRBD2 (6 bases). Trimming stripped 5 bases from V and 2 bases from J, with 13 bases between. Looked up from germline, CDR1 is SGHAT and CDR2 is FQNNGV. CDR3 length equals 14 residues. The CDR3 here is CASSRLWGAYEQYF. CDR3 DNA: TGTGCCAGCAGCCGTTTGTGGGGGGCCTACGAGCAGTACTTC. Combining the CDR3 with reference TRBV11-2 and TRBJ2-7 gives the whole variable domain EAGVAQSPRYKIIEKRQSVAFWCNPISGHATLYWYQQILGQGPKLLIQFQNNGVVDDSQLPKDRFSAERLKGVDSTLKIQPAKLEDSAVYLCASSRLWGAYEQYFGPGTRLTVT.

A few counts support this clonotype. The CDR3 DNA reads TGCAGTGCTAGTTCCGGGACTAGCGGGTATCAAGAGACCCAGTACTTC. This sequence encodes CSASSGTSGYQETQYF. V gene TRBV20-1 combines with J gene TRBJ2-5; TRBD2 matches at 12 bases. Germline values: CDR1 DFQATT, CDR2 SNEGSKA (reference sequence). The CDR3 spans 16 residues. V shed 3 bases, J shed 2 bases, and the junction held 7 bases outside the gene matches.

The chain combines TRBV5-1 with TRBJ2-3, with D possibly matching TRBD2 (6 bases). Trimming removed 7 bases at V and 4 bases at J, with 16 bases between. There are 14 residues in the CDR3. In germline, CDR1 is SGHRS, CDR2 YFSETQ. Here the CDR3 DNA reads TGCGCCAGCTTAAAGGAGGGTTCCGCAGATACGCAGTATTTT. The encoded protein is CASLKEGSADTQYF. Together with reference TRBV5-1 and TRBJ2-3, the CDR3 gives the full variable domain: KAGVTQTPRYLIKTRGQQVTLSCSPISGHRSVSWYQQTPGQGLQFLFEYFSETQRNKGNFPGRFSGRQFSNSRSEMNVSTLELGDSALYLCASLKEGSADTQYFGPGTRLTVL.

This clonotype was counted between two and nine times. The V and J genes are TRBV7-2 and TRBJ1-2; D is undetermined. V lost 7 bases and J lost 4, with 16 bases in between. This CDR3 is 14 amino acids long. Germline loops: CDR1 SGHTA, CDR2 FQGNSA. The CDR3 protein is CASTLWKESYGYTF. CDR3 nucleotide sequence: TGTGCCAGCACCTTGTGGAAGGAAAGCTATGGCTACACCTTC.

J is TRBJ1-6 and V is TRBV7-8; TRBD1 is a possible D gene (6 bases). This CDR3 region has 14 residues. The germline gives CDR1 SGHVS, CDR2 FQNEAQ. With 5 bases removed from V and 6 bases from J, the gap between germline ends came to 11 bases. The CDR3 nucleotides read TGTGCCAGCAGCGGACAGAGAATTAATTCACCCCTCCACTTT. Amino acids: CASSGQRINSPLHF.

This clonotype was seen only a few times. This sequence joins TRBV6-5 and TRBJ2-7; D is possibly TRBD2 (5 bases). V lost 0 bases and J lost 5, with 11 bases in between. The CDR3 has 14 residues. CDR1 MNHEY and CDR2 SVGAGI come from the germline V gene. In DNA form, the CDR3 reads TGTGCCAGCAGTTACTCGAACCAAGCGGACGAGCAGTACTTC. The encoded protein is CASSYSNQADEQYF.

The chain combines TRBV5-1 with TRBJ2-3, with D hard to call. The V gene lost 4 bases and the J gene lost 2 bases, with 11 bases spanning the gap. The CDR3 length is 14 residues. CDR1 and CDR2 (germline): SGHRS, YFSETQ. The CDR3 reads CASSPSSYTDTQYF. The CDR3 nucleotides read TGCGCCAGCAGCCCCTCAAGCTACACAGATACGCAGTATTTT.